The rows below give T cell receptor beta chains drawn from one sample of a study of identical twins. A single record per CDR3 protein comes from TCRdb applying MiXCR to the 5' RACE reads. The sample records a few hundred thousand distinct CDR3 sequences, 6.5% to 9.5% being singletons. These data were also filed under a second study, of yellow fever vaccine responses in identical twins.

The sequenced sample consisted of memory (CD45RO+) T cells sorted from blood. The receptors derive from a woman aged 18-30 years in good health. Each CDR3 is given with its conserved first and last residue. Each record gives: V gene, clone size, J gene, D gene, CDR3 DNA, CDR3 protein. The D gene is left open where the match is weak. Some rows have no size entry. The others give once, few or many, or a class for an expanded clone.

TRBV5-1	-	TRBJ2-7	-	TGCGCCAGCACCCTTTCTCCCAACTCCTACGAGCAGTACTTC	CASTLSPNSYEQYF
TRBV4-1	few	TRBJ1-4	-	TGCGCCAGCACCCCAGGGTGGGTCGCTAATGAAAAACTGTTTTTT	CASTPGWVANEKLFF
TRBV4-2	many	TRBJ1-1	TRBD1	TGTGCCAGCAGCCAAGATATTGGGACAGGGAACACTGAAGCTTTCTTT	CASSQDIGTGNTEAFF
TRBV4-2	few	TRBJ1-4	-	TGTGCCAGCAGCCAAGGGGGGGCTAAAGGTGAAAAACTGTTTTTT	CASSQGGAKGEKLFF
TRBV15	-	TRBJ1-1	-	TGTGCCACCAGCAGAGTCTCTACGACACGGGCTAGCAAAAAAGCTTTCTTT	CATSRVSTTRASKKAFF
TRBV5-1	-	TRBJ2-1	TRBD2	TGCGCCAGCAGCTTAGAGGACGCCCTAGCGGGAGGCGATGAGCAGTTCTTC	CASSLEDALAGGDEQFF
TRBV7-6	few	TRBJ1-1	-	TGTGCCAGCAGCTTCTTACATGGAGGCCAGGGCACTGAAGCTTTCTTT	CASSFLHGGQGTEAFF
TRBV6-4	-	TRBJ2-1	TRBD1	TGTGCCAGCAGCCCCGGGGGACAGGGGTACAATGAGCAGTTCTTC	CASSPGGQGYNEQFF
TRBV3-1	-	TRBJ2-1	TRBD2	TGTGCCAGCAGCCCCCCCGGGAGGGCTAACAATGAGCAGTTCTTC	CASSPPGRANNEQFF
TRBV10-3	few	TRBJ2-7	-	TGTGCCACCAAACAGGACTCCTACGAGCAGTACTTC	CATKQDSYEQYF
TRBV3-1	-	TRBJ2-1	-	TGTGCCATCGGCAATCCATATCAGGGATTTGCGCGGGGGCCCGGTGAGCAGTTCTTC	CAIGNPYQGFARGPGEQFF
TRBV21-1	many	TRBJ1-1	-	TGTGCCAGCAGCAAAGTGGCGAATGCGAACACTGAAGCTTTCTTT	CASSKVANANTEAFF
TRBV5-1	few	TRBJ2-3	-	TGCGCCAGCAGCTTGACAGTTGCAGATACGCAGTATTTT	CASSLTVADTQYF
TRBV7-2	many	TRBJ2-1	-	TGTGCCAGCAGCTTAGAACGAGGGCAGTTCTTC	CASSLERGQFF
TRBV5-1	many	TRBJ2-1	TRBD1	TGCGCCAGCAGCCGTGGACAGGGGGAAAGTTTAAATGAGCAGTTCTTC	CASSRGQGESLNEQFF
TRBV7-2	many	TRBJ1-5	-	TGTGCCAGCAGCCCGTCGGACACCGCCAATCAGCCCCAGCATTTT	CASSPSDTANQPQHF
TRBV11-1	many	TRBJ1-3	-	TGTGCCAGCAGCCCCCCCCGGGGGTATACGGCATACTCTGGAAACACCATATATTTT	CASSPPRGYTAYSGNTIYF
TRBV25-1	few	TRBJ1-5	TRBD1	TGTGCCAGCAGAGATCCGGGACAGGTTAGCAATCAGCCCCAGCATTTT	CASRDPGQVSNQPQHF
TRBV25-1	many	TRBJ2-2	-	TGTGCCAGCAGTGAATGGAGGGTGAACACCGGGGAGCTGTTTTTT	CASSEWRVNTGELFF
TRBV3-1	-	TRBJ1-4	-	TGTGCCAGCAGGGACTTGGTCCAAGGACTGTTTTTT	CASRDLVQGLFF
TRBV3-1	-	TRBJ2-3	TRBD2	TGTGCCAGCAGCCAAGATTGGACTAGCGGGGGGAGCACAGATACGCAGTATTTT	CASSQDWTSGGSTDTQYF
TRBV5-1	-	TRBJ2-7	TRBD2	TGCGCCAGCAGCTTGGGTAGCGGGAAGTGGGAGTACGAGCAGTACTTC	CASSLGSGKWEYEQYF
TRBV25-1	many	TRBJ2-2	-	TGTGCCAGCAGGGTTTTAACCGGGGAGCTGTTTTTT	CASRVLTGELFF
TRBV28	many	TRBJ1-5	TRBD1	TGTGCCAGCACTCCCTATAGGGGACAGACCAATCAGCCCCAGCATTTT	CASTPYRGQTNQPQHF
TRBV6-4	-	TRBJ2-3	TRBD1	TGTGCCAGCAGTGACGGGACAGGATCCACAGATACGCAGTATTTT	CASSDGTGSTDTQYF
TRBV20-1	-	TRBJ2-1	-	TGCAGTGCTCGCCACCCCGGCACCTACAATGAGCCGTTCTTC	CSARHPGTYNEPFF
TRBV5-1	many	TRBJ1-5	-	TGCGCCAGCAGCTTTGCGGGGGATCAGCCCCAGCATTTT	CASSFAGDQPQHF
TRBV25-1	-	TRBJ2-5	TRBD2	TGTGCCAGCATGGATAGCGGGGGGCCCCAAGAGACCCAGTACTTC	CASMDSGGPQETQYF
TRBV10-2	few	TRBJ2-5	TRBD2	TGCGCCAGCAGTGAGTCTGCGGGGGGAGGGGAGACCCAGTACTTC	CASSESAGGGETQYF
TRBV2	-	TRBJ1-2	-	TGTGCCAGCCCCTCAGGGGATGGCTACACCTTC	CASPSGDGYTF
TRBV5-1	-	TRBJ2-5	-	TGCGCCAGCAAAGGAGGGTCCGTCCAAGAGACCCAGTACTTC	CASKGGSVQETQYF
TRBV20-1	-	TRBJ2-5	-	TGCAGTGCTAGATCATCCGTCGGGGGCGGTTTGGAGACCCAGTACTTC	CSARSSVGGGLETQYF
TRBV5-1	many	TRBJ2-2	-	TGCGCCAGCAGTAGGGTGAGCGACGGGGAGCTGTTTTTT	CASSRVSDGELFF
TRBV27	many	TRBJ2-3	TRBD2	TGTGCCAGCAGTGAGCCGGGACTAGGCACGGATACGCAGTATTTT	CASSEPGLGTDTQYF
TRBV10-1	-	TRBJ2-2	-	TGCGCCAGCAGTGATGCAGGGTTCGACACCGGGGAGCTGTTTTTT	CASSDAGFDTGELFF
TRBV6-1	-	TRBJ2-5	-	TGTGCCAGCAGTGAATTTATAGGACAACAAGAGACCCAGTACTTC	CASSEFIGQQETQYF
TRBV12-3/TRBV12-4	-	TRBJ2-1	-	TGTGCCAGCAGTTTCGATGGGGTACACAATGAGCAGTTCTTC	CASSFDGVHNEQFF
TRBV28	once	TRBJ2-5	-	TGTGCCAGCAGCACCCGTAGGGGACGAGAGACCCAGTACTTC	CASSTRRGRETQYF
TRBV6-1	-	TRBJ2-3	-	TGTGCCAATGTCCCCCTCGCGGGGGCGCGAGATACGCAGTATTTT	CANVPLAGARDTQYF
TRBV7-9	many	TRBJ2-3	TRBD2	TGTGCCAGCAGCCCTGAGCGGGGTTCCGATACGCAGTATTTT	CASSPERGSDTQYF
TRBV5-6	many	TRBJ2-1	-	TGTGCCAGCAGCTTCGGAGGGAGTTCCCTCAATGAGCAGTTCTTC	CASSFGGSSLNEQFF
TRBV25-1	few	TRBJ2-6	-	TGTGCCAGCAGTGGAGGAGCTTTAAGGGGGGGTGGGGCCAACGTCCTGACTTTC	CASSGGALRGGGANVLTF
TRBV20-1	few	TRBJ2-1	-	TGCAGTGCTAGTAACCGGGAGTTTGGCAATGAGCAGTTCTTC	CSASNREFGNEQFF
TRBV29-1	many	TRBJ2-1	-	TGCAGCGTTGAAAGTCTCAGGGCGAATGAGCAGTTCTTC	CSVESLRANEQFF
TRBV9	many	TRBJ2-6	-	TGTGCCAGCAGCCACTCGTATGGGGCCAACGTCCTGACTTTC	CASSHSYGANVLTF
TRBV9	-	TRBJ2-2	TRBD1	TGTGCCAGCAGCGTAGGTTTTACAGGGGGCACCGGGGAGCTGTTTTTT	CASSVGFTGGTGELFF
TRBV20-1	many	TRBJ1-1	TRBD1	TGCAGTGCACGCCAGGGGGAGAACACTGAAGCTTTCTTT	CSARQGENTEAFF
TRBV29-1	few	TRBJ1-1	-	TGCAGCGTCGTGACAGGGAACACTGAAGCTTTCTTT	CSVVTGNTEAFF
TRBV9	-	TRBJ2-5	TRBD1	TGTGCCAGCAGCCTGCACAGGGGGCCGGAGACCCAGTACTTC	CASSLHRGPETQYF
TRBV12-3/TRBV12-4	-	TRBJ2-1	-	TGTGCCAGCAGTTTGAGGGGGGACAAGACAATGAGGCAGTTCTTC	CASSLRGDKTMRQFF
TRBV20-1	few	TRBJ1-4	-	TGCAGTGCTAGTGATACGGTCGCGGCTAATGAAAAACTGTTTTTT	CSASDTVAANEKLFF
TRBV28	few	TRBJ2-5	-	TGTGCCAGCACTGTGGAGGAGACCCAGTACTTC	CASTVEETQYF
TRBV5-1	few	TRBJ2-3	-	TGCGCCAGCAGCCTAAGTATAAGCGGCCCAGCCACAGATACGCAGTATTTT	CASSLSISGPATDTQYF
TRBV4-1	-	TRBJ1-4	-	TGCGCCAGCAGCCCCTCCCCGAACCCCCGGGCCCTCCCGGAGGATGAAAAACTGTTTTTT	CASSPSPNPRALPEDEKLFF